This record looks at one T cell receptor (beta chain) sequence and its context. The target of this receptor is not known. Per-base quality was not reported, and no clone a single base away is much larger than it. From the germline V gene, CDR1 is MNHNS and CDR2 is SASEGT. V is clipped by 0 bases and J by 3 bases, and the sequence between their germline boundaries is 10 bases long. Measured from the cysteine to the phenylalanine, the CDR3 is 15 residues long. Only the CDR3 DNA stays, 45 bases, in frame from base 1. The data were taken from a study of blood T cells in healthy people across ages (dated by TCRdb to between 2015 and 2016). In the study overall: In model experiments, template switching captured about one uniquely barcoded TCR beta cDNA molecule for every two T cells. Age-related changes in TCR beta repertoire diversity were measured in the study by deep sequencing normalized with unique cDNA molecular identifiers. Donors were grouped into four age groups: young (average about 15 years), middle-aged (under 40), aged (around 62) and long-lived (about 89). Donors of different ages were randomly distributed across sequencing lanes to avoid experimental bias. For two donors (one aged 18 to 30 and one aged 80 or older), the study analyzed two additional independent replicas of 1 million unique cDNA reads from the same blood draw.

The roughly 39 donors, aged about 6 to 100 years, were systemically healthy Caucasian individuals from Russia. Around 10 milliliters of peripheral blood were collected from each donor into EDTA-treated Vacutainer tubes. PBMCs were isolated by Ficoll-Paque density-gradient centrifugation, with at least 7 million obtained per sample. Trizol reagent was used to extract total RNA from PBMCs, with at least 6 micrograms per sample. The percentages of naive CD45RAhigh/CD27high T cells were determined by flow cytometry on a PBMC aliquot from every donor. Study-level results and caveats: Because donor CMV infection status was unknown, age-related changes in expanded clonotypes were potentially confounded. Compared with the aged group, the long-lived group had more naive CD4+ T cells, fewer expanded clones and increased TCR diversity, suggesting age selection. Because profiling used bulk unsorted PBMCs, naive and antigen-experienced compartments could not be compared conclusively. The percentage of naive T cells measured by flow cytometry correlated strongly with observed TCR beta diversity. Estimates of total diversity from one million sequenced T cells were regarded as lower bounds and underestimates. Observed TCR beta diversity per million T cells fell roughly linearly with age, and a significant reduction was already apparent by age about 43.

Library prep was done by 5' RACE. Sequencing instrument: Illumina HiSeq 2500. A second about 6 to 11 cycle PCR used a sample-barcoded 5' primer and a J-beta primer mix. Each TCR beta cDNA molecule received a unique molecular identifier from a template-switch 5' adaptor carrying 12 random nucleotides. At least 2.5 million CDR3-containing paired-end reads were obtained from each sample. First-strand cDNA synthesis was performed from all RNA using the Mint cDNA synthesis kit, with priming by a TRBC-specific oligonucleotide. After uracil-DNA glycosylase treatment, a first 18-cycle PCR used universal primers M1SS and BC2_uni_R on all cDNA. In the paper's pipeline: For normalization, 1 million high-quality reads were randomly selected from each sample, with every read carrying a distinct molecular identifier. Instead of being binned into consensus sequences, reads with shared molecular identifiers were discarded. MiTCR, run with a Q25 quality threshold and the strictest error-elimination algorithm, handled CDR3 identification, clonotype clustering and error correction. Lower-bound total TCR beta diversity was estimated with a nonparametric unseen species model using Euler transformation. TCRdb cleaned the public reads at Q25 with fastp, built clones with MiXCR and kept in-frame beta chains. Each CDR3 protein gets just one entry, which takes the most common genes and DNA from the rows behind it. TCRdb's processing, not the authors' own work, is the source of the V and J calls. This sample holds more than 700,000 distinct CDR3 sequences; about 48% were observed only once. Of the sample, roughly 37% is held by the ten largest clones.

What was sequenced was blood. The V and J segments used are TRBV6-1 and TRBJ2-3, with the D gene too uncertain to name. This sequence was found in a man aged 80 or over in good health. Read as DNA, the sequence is TGTGCCAGCAGTGAAGCACGGCCATTAACAGATACGCAGTATTTT. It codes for CASSEARPLTDTQYF.